The 20 T cell receptor beta chains below all came from one sample that was sequenced in a study of T cell responses to AZD1222 COVID-19 vaccine. TCRdb's copy holds only in-frame clones and misses some; the assay was immunoSEQ multiplex PCR. The sample has some 150,000 clones, over 75% seen once. This specimen was peripheral blood, taken 28 days after the second dose of the MenACWY control vaccine. These receptor sequences come from an adult who received the MenACWY meningococcal vaccine as a control.

This chain joins TRBV5-1 and TRBJ2-7, with 11 bases aligning to TRBD2. Germline V gives CDR1 SGHRS, CDR2 YFSETQ. The CDR3 is made up of 15 amino acids. V trimming: 4 bases; J trimming: 0 bases; junction bases outside the gene matches: 3. Here the CDR3 reads CASSETSGSSYEQYF. The CDR3 DNA follows: TGCGCCAGCAGCGAAACTAGCGGGAGCTCCTACGAGCAGTACTTC.

The rearrangement links TRBV30 to TRBJ1-2; D is undetermined. This CDR3 is built from 12 residues. CDR1 is GTSNPN and CDR2 is SVGIG in the germline V gene (reference sequence). Trimming removed 2 bases from V and 3 bases from J, with 7 bases in between. The CDR3 here is CAWSKGDYGYTF. The CDR3 DNA sequence: TGTGCCTGGAGTAAGGGCGACTATGGCTACACCTTC.

The V gene is TRBV5-1, the J gene TRBJ1-4; no definite D call. This CDR3 has 14 residues. The V end was cut by 2 bases, the J end by 8 bases, with 13 bases between. CDR1 and CDR2 from the germline V gene are SGHRS and YFSETQ. The CDR3 here is CASSLAGGGEKLFF. CDR3 coding DNA: TGCGCCAGCAGCTTAGCCGGAGGAGGGGAAAAACTGTTTTTT. Complete variable domain (other parts from reference TRBV5-1 and TRBJ1-4): KAGVTQTPRYLIKTRGQQVTLSCSPISGHRSVSWYQQTPGQGLQFLFEYFSETQRNKGNFPGRFSGRQFSNSRSEMNVSTLELGDSALYLCASSLAGGGEKLFFGSGTQLSVL.

The chain combines TRBV11-3 with TRBJ1-2; 10 bases map to TRBD1. V trimming: 2 bases; J trimming: 5 bases; junction bases outside the gene matches: 2. Germline V gene data show CDR1 as SGHNT and CDR2 as YENEEA. This CDR3 contains 14 residues. CDR3 sequence reads: CASSLRDRGYGYTF. DNA of the CDR3: TGTGCCAGCAGCTTAAGGGACAGGGGTTATGGCTACACCTTC.

The genes are TRBV7-2 and TRBJ1-3; no clear D gene. CDR3 length: 16 residues. CDR1 SGHTA and CDR2 FQGNSA come from the germline V gene. Between the trimmed V and J ends, which lost 2 bases and 0 bases, there was a span of 11 bases. The CDR3: CASSLFGEVSGNTIYF. The CDR3 nucleotides are TGTGCCAGCAGCTTATTCGGGGAGGTCTCTGGAAACACCATATATTTT.

This clone has only a few counts. V gene TRBV19 combines with J gene TRBJ1-4, with D possibly being TRBD1 (5 bases). CDR1 is LNHDA and CDR2 is SQIVND in the germline V gene (reference sequence). The CDR3 sequence is 16 residues long. Trimming took off 3 bases at V and 3 bases at J, with 14 bases between the two ends. The CDR3 here is CASSMGLPASNEKLFF. In DNA form, the CDR3 reads TGTGCCAGTAGTATGGGACTCCCGGCGTCTAATGAAAAACTGTTTTTT.

The J gene is TRBJ1-2, the V gene TRBV28; tentative D call: TRBD1 (6 bases). There are 15 residues in the CDR3. The germline V gene has CDR1 MDHEN and CDR2 SYDVKM. The V and J ends lost 5 bases and 8 bases respectively, with 21 bases between them. Written as DNA, the CDR3 is TGTGCCAGCAGTCCTTTATCGAGGGGGGCGTGGGGCTACACCTTC. It encodes CASSPLSRGAWGYTF.

The chain combines TRBV5-5 with TRBJ1-5; TRBD1 is a possible D gene (6 bases). Germline lookup yields CDR1 SGHKS and CDR2 YYEKEE (reference sequence). CDR3 size: 15 residues. V lost 5 bases to trimming and J lost 6 bases, with 18 bases between them. Written as DNA, the CDR3 is TGTGCCAGCAGACCAGGGACCGGAGGGGGTCAGCCCCAGCATTTT. It translates to CASRPGTGGGQPQHF. Full variable domain (remainder filled in from reference TRBV5-5 and TRBJ1-5): DAGVTQSPTHLIKTRGQQVTLRCSPISGHKSVSWYQQVLGQGPQFIFQYYEKEERGRGNFPDRFSARQFPNYSSELNVNALLLGDSALYLCASRPGTGGGQPQHFGDGTRLSIL.

The rearrangement joins TRBV2 to TRBJ2-3, with TRBD2 as a possible D gene (6 bases). The V gene lost 3 bases and the J gene lost 0 bases, with 7 bases spanning the gap. The germline CDR1 and CDR2 sequences are SNHLY and FYNNEI. This CDR3 is built from 14 residues. CDR3 coding DNA: TGTGCCAGCAGTGAGCGGGGCAGCACAGATACGCAGTATTTT. It yields the protein CASSERGSTDTQYF.

CDR3 loop: CASSLHPDTEAFF. CDR3 DNA sequence: TGTGCCAGCAGCCTGCACCCGGACACTGAAGCTTTCTTT. The J gene is TRBJ1-1, the V gene TRBV11-3; D not certain. CDR1 and CDR2 from the germline V gene are SGHNT and YENEEA. V lost 5 bases and J lost 3, with 10 bases in between. The CDR3 totals 13 residues.

The chain has TRBV27 and TRBJ1-3, with D possibly TRBD1 on 6 matching bases. Germline CDR1 reads MNHEY; CDR2 reads SMNVEV (reference sequence). V dropped 2 bases and J dropped 0 bases, with 14 bases sitting between them. This CDR3 has 17 amino acids. CDR3 in DNA: TGTGCCAGCAGTTTAAAGGCTGGCAGGGGCTCTGGAAACACCATATATTTT. Translated, it gives CASSLKAGRGSGNTIYF.

V is TRBV7-9 and J is TRBJ2-3; 7 bases align to TRBD2. V lost 2 bases, J lost 2 bases, and 1 base stayed unmatched. Germline values: CDR1 SEHNR, CDR2 FQNEAQ (reference sequence). The CDR3 is 14 amino acids. CDR3 in DNA: TGTGCCAGCAGCTTAAAGCGGGACACAGATACGCAGTATTTT. Its protein is CASSLKRDTDTQYF.

The V call is TRBV4-3, the J call TRBJ1-4; D gene uncertain. V was clipped by 3 bases and J by 0 bases, with 5 bases between them. CDR1 LGHNA and CDR2 YSLEER come from the germline V gene. This CDR3 contains 14 residues. The CDR3, as DNA: TGCGCCAGCAGCCACAGTGCAACTAATGAAAAACTGTTTTTT. This encodes CASSHSATNEKLFF.

The V call is TRBV6-5, the J call TRBJ2-3, with a possible D match to TRBD1 (5 bases). There are 14 residues in the CDR3. V dropped 6 bases and J dropped 5 bases, with 15 bases sitting between them. Germline loops: CDR1 MNHEY, CDR2 SVGAGI. The CDR3 bases are TGTGCCAGCAGCGCAGGGCGAACAGGAGATACGCAGTATTTT. Its translation: CASSAGRTGDTQYF.

In its sample, this clone was seen once. V gene TRBV3-1 (or the pseudogene TRBV3-2) combines with J gene TRBJ1-6; no reliable D call. The CDR3 extends over 16 amino acids. Germline V gene sequence: CDR1 LGHDT, CDR2 YNNKEL (reference sequence). Trimming removed 4 bases from V and 3 bases from J, with 13 bases in between. The CDR3 sequence: CASSLEGQRYNSPLHF. The CDR3 DNA reads TGTGCCAGCAGCCTTGAAGGGCAGCGCTATAATTCACCCCTCCACTTT.

Only one count was recorded for this clone. The J gene is TRBJ2-7, the V gene TRBV6-1; possibly TRBD1 or TRBD2 for D (5 bases each). The CDR3 is 14 amino acids. Germline CDR1 MNHNS, CDR2 SASEGT. Between the trimmed V and J ends, which lost 3 bases and 0 bases, there was a span of 9 bases. Written as DNA, the CDR3 is TGTGCCAGCAGTGAGAGGGGTGGCTCCTACGAGCAGTACTTC. Its translation is CASSERGGSYEQYF.

In its sample, this clone was seen once. The chain is built from TRBV7-2 and TRBJ2-5; D assignment may be TRBD1 or TRBD2 (5 bases each). V was shortened by 5 bases and J by 3 bases, with 10 bases between the two germline ends. The CDR3 is made up of 13 amino acids. Germline CDR1 SGHTA, CDR2 FQGNSA. The CDR3 loop reads CASSRDGEETQYF. CDR3 DNA: TGTGCCAGCAGCCGGGACGGTGAAGAGACCCAGTACTTC.

In this sample, this clone turned up once. V is TRBV6-5 and J is TRBJ2-6, with unresolved D. The CDR3 runs to 15 residues. Trimming pared 8 bases from V and 3 bases from J, leaving 14 bases between. Germline CDR1 MNHEY, CDR2 SVGAGI. The CDR3 sequence is CASVQQWSGANVLTF. CDR3 nucleotides: TGTGCCAGCGTACAACAGTGGAGTGGGGCCAACGTCCTGACTTTC.

The chain has TRBV10-3 and TRBJ1-2; TRBD1 agrees at 8 bases. The CDR3 runs 13 residues. The V gene end was trimmed by 6 bases and the J gene end by 6 bases; junction bases not matched to a gene: 6. Germline lookup yields CDR1 ENHRY and CDR2 SYGVKD. CDR3: CAISGQGHDGYTF. In DNA form, the CDR3 reads TGTGCCATCAGCGGACAGGGTCACGATGGCTACACCTTC.

V and J are TRBV6-5 and TRBJ1-2; TRBD1 agrees at 7 bases. The trim removed 10 bases at V and 5 bases at J, leaving 13 bases unmatched. The CDR3 contains 14 residues. Germline loops: CDR1 MNHEY, CDR2 SVGAGI. CDR3 in amino acids: CATAPRAGGYGYTF. CDR3 nucleotides: TGTGCCACAGCACCTAGGGCAGGGGGGTATGGCTACACCTTC.